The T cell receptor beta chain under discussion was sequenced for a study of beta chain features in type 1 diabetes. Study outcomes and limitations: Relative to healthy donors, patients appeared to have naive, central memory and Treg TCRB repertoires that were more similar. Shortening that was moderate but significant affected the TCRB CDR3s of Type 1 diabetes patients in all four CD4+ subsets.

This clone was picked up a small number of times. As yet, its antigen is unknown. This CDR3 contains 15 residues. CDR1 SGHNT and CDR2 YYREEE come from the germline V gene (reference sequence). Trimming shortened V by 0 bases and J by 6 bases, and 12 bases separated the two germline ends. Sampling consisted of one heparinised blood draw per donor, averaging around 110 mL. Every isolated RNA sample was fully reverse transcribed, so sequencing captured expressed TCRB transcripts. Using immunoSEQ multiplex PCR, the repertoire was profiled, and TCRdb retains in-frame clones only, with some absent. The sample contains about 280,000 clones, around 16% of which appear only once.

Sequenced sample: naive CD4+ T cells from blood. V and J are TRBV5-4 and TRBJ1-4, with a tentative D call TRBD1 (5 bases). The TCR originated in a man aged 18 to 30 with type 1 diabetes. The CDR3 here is CASSLDRRGHEKLFF. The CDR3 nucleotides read TGTGCCAGCAGCTTGGATCGGAGGGGCCATGAAAAACTGTTTTTT.